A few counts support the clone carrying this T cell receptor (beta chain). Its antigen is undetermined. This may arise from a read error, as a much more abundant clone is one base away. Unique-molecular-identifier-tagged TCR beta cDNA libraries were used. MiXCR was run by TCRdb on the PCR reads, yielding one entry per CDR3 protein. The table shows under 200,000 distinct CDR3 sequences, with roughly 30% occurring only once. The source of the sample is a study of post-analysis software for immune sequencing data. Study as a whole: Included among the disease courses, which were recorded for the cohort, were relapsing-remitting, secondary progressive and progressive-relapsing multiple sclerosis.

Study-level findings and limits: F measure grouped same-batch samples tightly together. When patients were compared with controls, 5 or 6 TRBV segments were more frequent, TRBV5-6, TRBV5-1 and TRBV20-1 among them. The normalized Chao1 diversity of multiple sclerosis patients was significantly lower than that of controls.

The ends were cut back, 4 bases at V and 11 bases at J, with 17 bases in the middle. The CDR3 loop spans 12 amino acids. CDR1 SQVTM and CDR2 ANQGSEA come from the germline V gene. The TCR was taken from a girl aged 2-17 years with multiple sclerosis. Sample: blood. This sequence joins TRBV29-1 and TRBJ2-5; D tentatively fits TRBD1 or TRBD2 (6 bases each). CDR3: CSVVTGDNEQYF. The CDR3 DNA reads TGCAGCGTTGTGACGGGGGACAATGAGCAGTACTTC.